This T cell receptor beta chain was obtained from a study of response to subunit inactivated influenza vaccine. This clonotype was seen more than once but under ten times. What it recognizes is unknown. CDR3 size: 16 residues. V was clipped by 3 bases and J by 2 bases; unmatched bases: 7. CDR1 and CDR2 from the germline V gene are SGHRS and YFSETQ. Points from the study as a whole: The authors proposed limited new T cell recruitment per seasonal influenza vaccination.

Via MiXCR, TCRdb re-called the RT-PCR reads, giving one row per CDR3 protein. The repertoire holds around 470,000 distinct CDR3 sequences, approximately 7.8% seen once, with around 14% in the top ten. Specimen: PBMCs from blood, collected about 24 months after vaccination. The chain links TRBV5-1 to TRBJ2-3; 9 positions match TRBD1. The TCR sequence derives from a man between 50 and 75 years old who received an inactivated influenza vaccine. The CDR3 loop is CASSSRTGADTDTQYF. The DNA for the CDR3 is TGCGCCAGCAGCTCCCGGACAGGGGCGGACACAGATACGCAGTATTTT. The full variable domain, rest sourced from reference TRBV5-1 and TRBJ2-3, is KAGVTQTPRYLIKTRGQQVTLSCSPISGHRSVSWYQQTPGQGLQFLFEYFSETQRNKGNFPGRFSGRQFSNSRSEMNVSTLELGDSALYLCASSSRTGADTDTQYFGPGTRLTVL.